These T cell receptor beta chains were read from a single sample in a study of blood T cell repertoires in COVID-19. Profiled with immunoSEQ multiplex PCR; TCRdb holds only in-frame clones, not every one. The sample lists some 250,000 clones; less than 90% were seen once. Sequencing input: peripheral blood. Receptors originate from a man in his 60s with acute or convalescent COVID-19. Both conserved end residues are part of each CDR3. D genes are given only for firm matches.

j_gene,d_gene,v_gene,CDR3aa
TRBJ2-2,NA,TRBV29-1,CSVYTGAGELFF
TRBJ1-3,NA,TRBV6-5,CASSRGYYGNTIYF
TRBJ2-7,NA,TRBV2,CASSVIAYEQYF
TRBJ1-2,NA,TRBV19,CASSIGGFSNYGYTF
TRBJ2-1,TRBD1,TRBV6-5,CASRTRQGAREQFF
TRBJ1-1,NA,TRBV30,CAWSIDREAFF
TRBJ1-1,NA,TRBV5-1,CASRFSTGFTEAFF
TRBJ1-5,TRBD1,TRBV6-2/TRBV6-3,CASSSGTGVGNQPQHF
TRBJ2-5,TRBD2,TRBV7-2,CASRQGTSGTRETQYF
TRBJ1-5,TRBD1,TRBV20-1,CSASGLGQGAGQPQHF
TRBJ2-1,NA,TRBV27,CASSSNSGSYNEQFF
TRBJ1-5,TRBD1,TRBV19,CASRRTGEGQPQHF
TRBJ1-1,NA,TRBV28,CASRGGLETEAFF
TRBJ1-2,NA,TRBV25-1,CASSRGGEEEDGYTF
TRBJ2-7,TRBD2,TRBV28,CASSYPGLAGDF
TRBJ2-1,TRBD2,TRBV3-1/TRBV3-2,CASSPPSGGGRNEQFF
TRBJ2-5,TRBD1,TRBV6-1,CASSDPPGQGLETQYF
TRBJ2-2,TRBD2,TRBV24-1,CATSDLIAGGPTGELFF
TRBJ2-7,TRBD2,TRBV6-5,CASSWGLAGDEQYF
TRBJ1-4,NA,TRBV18,CASSPTTGATNEKLFF
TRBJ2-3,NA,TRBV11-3,CASSLGSSGSTDTQYF
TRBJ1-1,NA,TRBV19,CASSMRAHDEAFF
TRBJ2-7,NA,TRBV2,CASRDRAGAYEQYF
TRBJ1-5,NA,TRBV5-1,CASSLSSSGSEPQHF
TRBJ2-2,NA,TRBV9,CASSVALEIGELFF
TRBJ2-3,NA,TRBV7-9,CASSGVATQYF
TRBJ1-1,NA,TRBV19,CASSIATDTSAFF
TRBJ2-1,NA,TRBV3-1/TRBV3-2,CASSQSRGYNEQFF
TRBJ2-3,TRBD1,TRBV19,CASRTLGTGGTDTQYF
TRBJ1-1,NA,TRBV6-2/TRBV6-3,CASSDEGRGNTEAFF
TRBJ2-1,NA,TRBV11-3,CASSLVPSVNEQFF
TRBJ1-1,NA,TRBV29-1,CSVEESMGGEAFF
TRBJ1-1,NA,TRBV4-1,CASSQDAQLNTEAFF
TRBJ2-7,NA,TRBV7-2,CASSPEVGYSYEQYF
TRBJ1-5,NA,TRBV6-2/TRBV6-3,CASSEPGGAGVQPQHF
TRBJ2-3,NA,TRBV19,CASRGRSTDTQYF
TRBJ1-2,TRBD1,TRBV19,CASTKGQANYGYTF
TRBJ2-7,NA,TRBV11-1,CASSLENSPYEQYF
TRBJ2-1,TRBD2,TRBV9,CASSPPRGLEGLNEQFF
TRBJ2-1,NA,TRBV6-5,CASSPGGTYNEQFF
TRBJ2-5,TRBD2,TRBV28,CASRRGLAGGEETQYF
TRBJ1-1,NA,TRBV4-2,CASSQVNLNTEAFF
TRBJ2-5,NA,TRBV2,CASSNIPAETQYF
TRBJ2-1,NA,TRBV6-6,CASSYSVDSYNEQFF
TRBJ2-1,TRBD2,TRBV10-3,CAISGSGEQFF
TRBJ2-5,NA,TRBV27,CASRPNGAQETQYF
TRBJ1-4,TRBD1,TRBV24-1,CATSDPGTGDEKLFF
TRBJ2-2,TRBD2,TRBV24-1,CATATSGSSGELFF
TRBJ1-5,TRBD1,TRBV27,CASSLLSGDRGNQPQHF
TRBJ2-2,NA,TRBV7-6,CASSLASPGELFF
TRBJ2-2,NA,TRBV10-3,CAIKLASAGELFF
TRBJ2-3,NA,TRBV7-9,CASSLEGRGRHF